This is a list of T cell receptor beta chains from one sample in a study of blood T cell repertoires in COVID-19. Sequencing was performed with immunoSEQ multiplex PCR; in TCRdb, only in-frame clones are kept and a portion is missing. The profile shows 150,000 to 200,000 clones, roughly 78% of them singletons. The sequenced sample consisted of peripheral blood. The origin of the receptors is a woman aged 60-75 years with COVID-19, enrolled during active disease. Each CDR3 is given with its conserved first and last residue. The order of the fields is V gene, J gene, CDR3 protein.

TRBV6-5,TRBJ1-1,CASSYRDIQNTEAFF
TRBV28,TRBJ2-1,CASSSKKLAPIYNEQFF
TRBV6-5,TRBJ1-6,CASSPGIYNSPLHF
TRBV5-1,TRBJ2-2,CASRGRTNTGELFF
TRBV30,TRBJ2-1,CAWTREAGVGYNEQFF
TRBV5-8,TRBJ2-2,CASSLGLSNTGELFF
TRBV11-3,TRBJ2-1,CASSSGGLRNNEQFF
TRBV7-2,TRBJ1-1,CASSLARMNTEAFF
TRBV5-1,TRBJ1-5,CASSETFSGGSNQPQHF
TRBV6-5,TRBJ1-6,CASSSGQGINSPLHF
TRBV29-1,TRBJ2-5,CSAGDRGLGETQYF
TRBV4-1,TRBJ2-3,CASSHTGTSGRGTQYF
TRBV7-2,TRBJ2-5,CASSSQGRETQYF
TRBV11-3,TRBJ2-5,CASSHNTGETQYF
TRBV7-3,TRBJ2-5,CASSLSGTSGQETQYF
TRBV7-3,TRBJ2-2,CASSSNRAGELFF
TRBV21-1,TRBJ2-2,CASTHGGLANTGELFF
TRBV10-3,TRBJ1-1,CAISEQGTVGITEAFF
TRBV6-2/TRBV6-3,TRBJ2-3,CASSYRLGPDTQYF
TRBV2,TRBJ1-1,CASSMNSNTEAFF
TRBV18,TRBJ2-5,CASSLGQKETQYF
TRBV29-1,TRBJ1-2,CSVSDSYGYTF
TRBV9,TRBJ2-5,CASSVGAGDKGQETQYF
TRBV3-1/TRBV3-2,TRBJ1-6,CASSQSRTGGSGNSPLHF
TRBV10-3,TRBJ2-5,CAISVAGVETQYF
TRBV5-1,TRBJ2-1,CASPGEFF
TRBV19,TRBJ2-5,CASSIGRQETQYF